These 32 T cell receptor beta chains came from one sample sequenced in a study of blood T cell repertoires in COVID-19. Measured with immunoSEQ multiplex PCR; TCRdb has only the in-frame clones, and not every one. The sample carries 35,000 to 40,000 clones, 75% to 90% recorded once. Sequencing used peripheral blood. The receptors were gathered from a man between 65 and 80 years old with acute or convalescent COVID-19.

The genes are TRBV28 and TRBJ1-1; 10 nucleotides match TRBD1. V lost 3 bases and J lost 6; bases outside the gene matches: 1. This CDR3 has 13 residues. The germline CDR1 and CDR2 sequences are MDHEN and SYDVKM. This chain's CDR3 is CASSLTGGPEAFF. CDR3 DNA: TGTGCCAGCAGTTTGACAGGGGGCCCTGAAGCTTTCTTT.

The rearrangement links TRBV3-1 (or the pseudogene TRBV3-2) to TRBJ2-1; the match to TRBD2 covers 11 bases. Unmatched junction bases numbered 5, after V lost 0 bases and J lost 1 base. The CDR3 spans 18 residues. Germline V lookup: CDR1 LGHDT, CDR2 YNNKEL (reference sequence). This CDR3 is CASSQDPGLADSYNEQFF. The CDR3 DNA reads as TGTGCCAGCAGCCAAGACCCGGGACTAGCGGATTCCTACAATGAGCAGTTCTTC.

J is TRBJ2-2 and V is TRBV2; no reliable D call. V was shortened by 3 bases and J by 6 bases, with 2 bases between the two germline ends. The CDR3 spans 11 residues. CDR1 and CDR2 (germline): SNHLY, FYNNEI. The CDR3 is CASSDSGELFF. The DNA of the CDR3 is TGTGCCAGCAGTGACTCCGGGGAGCTGTTTTTT. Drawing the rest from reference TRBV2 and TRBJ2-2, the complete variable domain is EPEVTQTPSHQVTQMGQEVILRCVPISNHLYFYWYRQILGQKVEFLVSFYNNEISEKSEIFDDQFSVERPDGSNFTLKIRSTKLEDSAMYFCASSDSGELFFGEGSRLTVL.

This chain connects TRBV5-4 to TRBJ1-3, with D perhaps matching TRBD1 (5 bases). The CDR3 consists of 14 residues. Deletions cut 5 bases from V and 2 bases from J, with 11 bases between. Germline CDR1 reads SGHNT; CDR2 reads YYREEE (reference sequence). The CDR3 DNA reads TGTGCCAGCAGTTGGGGGGGAGCTGGAAACACCATATATTTT. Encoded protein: CASSWGGAGNTIYF.

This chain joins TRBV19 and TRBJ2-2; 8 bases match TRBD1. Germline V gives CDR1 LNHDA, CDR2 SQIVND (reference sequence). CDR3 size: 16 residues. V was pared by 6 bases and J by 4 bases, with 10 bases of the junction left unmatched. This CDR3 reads CASRNPQGDGTGELFF. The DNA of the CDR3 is TGTGCCAGTAGAAACCCACAGGGGGACGGCACCGGGGAGCTGTTTTTT.

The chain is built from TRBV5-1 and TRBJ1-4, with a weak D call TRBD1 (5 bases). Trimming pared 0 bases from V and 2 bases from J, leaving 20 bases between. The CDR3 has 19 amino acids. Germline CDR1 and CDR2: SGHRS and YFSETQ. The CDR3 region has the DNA TGCGCCAGCAGCTTGGTCAGGGCCAAAGTGCTGGCGACTAATGAAAAACTGTTTTTT. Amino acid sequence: CASSLVRAKVLATNEKLFF.

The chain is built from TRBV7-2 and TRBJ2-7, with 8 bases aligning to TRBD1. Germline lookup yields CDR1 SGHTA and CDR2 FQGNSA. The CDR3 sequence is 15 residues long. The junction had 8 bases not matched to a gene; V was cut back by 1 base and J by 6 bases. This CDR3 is CASSLVGQGGSEQYF. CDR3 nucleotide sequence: TGTGCCAGCAGCTTAGTTGGACAGGGCGGTTCCGAGCAGTACTTC.

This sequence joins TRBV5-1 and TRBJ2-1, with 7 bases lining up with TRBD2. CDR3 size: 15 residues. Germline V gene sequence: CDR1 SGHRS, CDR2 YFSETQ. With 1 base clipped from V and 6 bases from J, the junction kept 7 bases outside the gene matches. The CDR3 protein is CASSLLVGEGNEQFF. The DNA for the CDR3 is TGCGCCAGCAGCTTGTTGGTAGGGGAGGGCAATGAGCAGTTCTTC.

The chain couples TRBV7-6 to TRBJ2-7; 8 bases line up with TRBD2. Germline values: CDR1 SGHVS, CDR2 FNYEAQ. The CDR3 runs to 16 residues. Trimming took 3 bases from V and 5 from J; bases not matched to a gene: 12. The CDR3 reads CASSFESGLASHEQYF. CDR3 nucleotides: TGTGCCAGCAGCTTCGAGTCCGGACTAGCATCCCACGAGCAGTACTTC.

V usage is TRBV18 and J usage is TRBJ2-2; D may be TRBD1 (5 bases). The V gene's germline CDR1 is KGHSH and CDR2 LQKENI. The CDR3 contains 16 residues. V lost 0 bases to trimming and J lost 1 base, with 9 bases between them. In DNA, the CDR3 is TGTGCCAGCTCACCACCCTCTCAGGGGAACACCGGGGAGCTGTTTTTT. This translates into CASSPPSQGNTGELFF.

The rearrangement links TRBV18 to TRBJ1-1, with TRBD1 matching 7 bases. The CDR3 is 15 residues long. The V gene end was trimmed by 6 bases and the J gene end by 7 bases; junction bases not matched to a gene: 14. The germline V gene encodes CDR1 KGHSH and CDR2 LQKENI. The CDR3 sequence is CASSTKRGGWGEAFF. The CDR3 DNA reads TGTGCCAGCTCTACGAAAAGAGGGGGCTGGGGTGAAGCTTTCTTT.

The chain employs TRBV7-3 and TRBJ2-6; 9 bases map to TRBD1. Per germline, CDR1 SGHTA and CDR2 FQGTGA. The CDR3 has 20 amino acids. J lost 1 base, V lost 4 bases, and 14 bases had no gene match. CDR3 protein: CASSYDPPGQGASGANVLTF. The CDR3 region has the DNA TGTGCCAGCAGCTACGATCCCCCGGGACAGGGCGCATCTGGGGCCAACGTCCTGACTTTC.

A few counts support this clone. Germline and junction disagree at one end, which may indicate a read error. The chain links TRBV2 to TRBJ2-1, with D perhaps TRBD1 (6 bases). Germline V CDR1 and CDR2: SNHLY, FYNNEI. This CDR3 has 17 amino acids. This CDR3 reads CASSEDNRAASYNEQFF. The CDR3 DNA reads TGTGCCAGCAGCGAAGATAACAGGGCAGCTTCCTACAATGAGCAGTTCTTC.

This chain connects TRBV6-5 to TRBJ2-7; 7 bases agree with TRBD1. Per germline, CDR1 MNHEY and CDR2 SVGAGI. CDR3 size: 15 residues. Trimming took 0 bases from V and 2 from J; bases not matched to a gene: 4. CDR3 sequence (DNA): TGTGCCAGCAGTTACTCGAAGGGACAGCCCTACGAGCAGTACTTC. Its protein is CASSYSKGQPYEQYF.

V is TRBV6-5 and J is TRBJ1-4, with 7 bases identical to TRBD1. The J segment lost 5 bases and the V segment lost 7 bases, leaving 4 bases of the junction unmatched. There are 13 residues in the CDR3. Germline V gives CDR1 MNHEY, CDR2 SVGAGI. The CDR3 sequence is CASNLDRNEKLFF. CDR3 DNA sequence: TGTGCCAGCAACCTGGACAGGAATGAAAAACTGTTTTTT.

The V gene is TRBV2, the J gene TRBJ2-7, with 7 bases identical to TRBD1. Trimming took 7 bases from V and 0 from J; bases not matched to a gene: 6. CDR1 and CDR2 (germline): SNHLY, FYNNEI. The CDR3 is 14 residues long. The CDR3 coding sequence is TGTGCCAGCAAGGGGACAGCTAACTCCTACGAGCAGTACTTC. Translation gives CASKGTANSYEQYF.

CDR3 amino acids: CASSTRGERAQHF. The CDR3 region has the DNA TGTGCCAGCAGCACCCGGGGAGAGAGAGCCCAGCATTTT. The chain joins TRBV21-1 to TRBJ1-5. TRBV21-1 is a known pseudogene. The CDR3 runs 13 residues.

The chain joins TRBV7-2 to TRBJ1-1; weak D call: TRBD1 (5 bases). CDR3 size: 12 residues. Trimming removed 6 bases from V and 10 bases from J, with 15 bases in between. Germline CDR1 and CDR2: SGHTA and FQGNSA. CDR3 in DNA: TGTGCCAGCAGTCAAACCAGGGTAGCAGCTTTCTTT. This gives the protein CASSQTRVAAFF.

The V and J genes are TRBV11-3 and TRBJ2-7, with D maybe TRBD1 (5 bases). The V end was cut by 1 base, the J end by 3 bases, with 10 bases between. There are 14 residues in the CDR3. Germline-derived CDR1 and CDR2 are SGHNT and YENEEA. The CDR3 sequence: CASSLGGNNYEQYF. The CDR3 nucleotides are TGTGCCAGCAGCTTAGGGGGCAACAACTACGAGCAGTACTTC.

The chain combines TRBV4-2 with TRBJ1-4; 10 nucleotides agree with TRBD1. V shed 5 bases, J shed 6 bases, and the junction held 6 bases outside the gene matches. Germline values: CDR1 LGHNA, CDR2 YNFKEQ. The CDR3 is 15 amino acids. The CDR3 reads CASSTRDRGDEKLFF. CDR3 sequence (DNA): TGTGCCAGCAGCACCCGGGACAGGGGAGATGAAAAACTGTTTTTT.

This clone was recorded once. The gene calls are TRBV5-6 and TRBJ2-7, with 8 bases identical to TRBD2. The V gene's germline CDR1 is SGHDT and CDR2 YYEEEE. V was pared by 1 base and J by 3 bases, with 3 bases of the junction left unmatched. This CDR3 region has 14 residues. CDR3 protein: CASSLRAGGYEQYF. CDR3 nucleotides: TGTGCCAGCAGCTTGCGCGCGGGGGGCTACGAGCAGTACTTC.

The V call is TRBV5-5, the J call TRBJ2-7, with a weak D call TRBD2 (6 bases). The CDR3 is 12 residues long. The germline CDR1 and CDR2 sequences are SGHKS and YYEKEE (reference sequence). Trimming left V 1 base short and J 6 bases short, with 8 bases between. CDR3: CASSLQGGEQYF. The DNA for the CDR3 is TGTGCCAGCAGCTTGCAGGGAGGCGAGCAGTACTTC.

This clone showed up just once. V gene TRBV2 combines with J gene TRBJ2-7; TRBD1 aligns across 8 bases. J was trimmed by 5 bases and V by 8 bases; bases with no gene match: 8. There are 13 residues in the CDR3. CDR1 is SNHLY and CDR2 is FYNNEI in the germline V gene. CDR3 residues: CASQRWTGNEQYF. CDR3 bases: TGTGCCAGCCAGCGCTGGACAGGGAACGAGCAGTACTTC.

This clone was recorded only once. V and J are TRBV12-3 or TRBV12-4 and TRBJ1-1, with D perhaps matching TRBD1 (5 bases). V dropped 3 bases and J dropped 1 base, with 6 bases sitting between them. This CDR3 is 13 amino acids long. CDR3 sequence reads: CASSFGQNTEAFF. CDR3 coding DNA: TGTGCCAGCAGTTTCGGACAGAACACTGAAGCTTTCTTT.

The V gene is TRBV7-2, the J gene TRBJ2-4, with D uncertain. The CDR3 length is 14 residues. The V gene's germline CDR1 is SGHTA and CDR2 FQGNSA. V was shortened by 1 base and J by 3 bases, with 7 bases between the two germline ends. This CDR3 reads CASSLVAHKNIQYF. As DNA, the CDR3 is TGTGCCAGCAGCTTAGTCGCGCACAAAAACATTCAGTACTTC.

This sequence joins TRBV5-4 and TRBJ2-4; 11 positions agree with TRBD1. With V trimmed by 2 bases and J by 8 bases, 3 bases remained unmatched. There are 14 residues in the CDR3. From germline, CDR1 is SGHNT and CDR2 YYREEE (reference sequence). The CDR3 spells CASSLAGQGDIQYF. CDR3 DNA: TGTGCCAGCAGCTTAGCGGGACAGGGGGACATTCAGTACTTC. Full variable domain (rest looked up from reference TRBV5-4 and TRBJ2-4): ETGVTQSPTHLIKTRGQQVTLRCSSQSGHNTVSWYQQALGQGPQFIFQYYREEENGRGNFPPRFSGLQFPNYSSELNVNALELDDSALYLCASSLAGQGDIQYFGAGTRLSVL.

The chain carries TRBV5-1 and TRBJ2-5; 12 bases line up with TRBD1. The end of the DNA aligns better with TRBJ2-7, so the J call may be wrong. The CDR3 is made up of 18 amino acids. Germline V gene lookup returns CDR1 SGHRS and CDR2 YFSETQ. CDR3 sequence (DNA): TGCGCCAGCAGCCAGCCCGGGACAGGGGGCCTCCTTATCTACGAGCAGTACTTC. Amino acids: CASSQPGTGGLLIYEQYF.

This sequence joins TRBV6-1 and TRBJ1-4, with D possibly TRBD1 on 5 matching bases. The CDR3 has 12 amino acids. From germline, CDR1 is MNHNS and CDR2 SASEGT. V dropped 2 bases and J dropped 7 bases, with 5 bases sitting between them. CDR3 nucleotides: TGTGCCAGCAGTGAAAGGGGTGAAAAACTGTTTTTT. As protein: CASSERGEKLFF.

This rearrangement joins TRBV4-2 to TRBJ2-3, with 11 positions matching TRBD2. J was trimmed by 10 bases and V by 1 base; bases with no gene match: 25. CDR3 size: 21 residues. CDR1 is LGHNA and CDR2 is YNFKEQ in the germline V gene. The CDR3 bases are TGTGCCAGCAGCCAAGGCAACCGGGCACTAGCGGGAGATTGGAGGGCAGGGGCGCAGTATTTT. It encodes CASSQGNRALAGDWRAGAQYF.

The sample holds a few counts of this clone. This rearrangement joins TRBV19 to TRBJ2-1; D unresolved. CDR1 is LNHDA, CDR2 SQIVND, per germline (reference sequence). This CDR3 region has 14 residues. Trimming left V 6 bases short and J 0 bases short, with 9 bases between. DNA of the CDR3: TGTGCCAGTAGATCGGGTGACTCCTACAATGAGCAGTTCTTC. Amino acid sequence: CASRSGDSYNEQFF.

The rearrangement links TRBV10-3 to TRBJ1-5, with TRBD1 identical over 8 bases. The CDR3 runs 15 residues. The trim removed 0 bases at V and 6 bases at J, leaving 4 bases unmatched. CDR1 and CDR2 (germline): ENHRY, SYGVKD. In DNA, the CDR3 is TGTGCCATCAGTGAGTCGGACAGGGAGGGTCAGCCCCAGCATTTT. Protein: CAISESDREGQPQHF.

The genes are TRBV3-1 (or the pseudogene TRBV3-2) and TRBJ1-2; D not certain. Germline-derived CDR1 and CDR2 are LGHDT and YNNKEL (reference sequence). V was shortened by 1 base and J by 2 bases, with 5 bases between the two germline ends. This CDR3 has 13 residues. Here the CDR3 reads CASSQGPNYGYTF. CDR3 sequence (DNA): TGTGCCAGCAGCCAAGGGCCGAACTATGGCTACACCTTC.